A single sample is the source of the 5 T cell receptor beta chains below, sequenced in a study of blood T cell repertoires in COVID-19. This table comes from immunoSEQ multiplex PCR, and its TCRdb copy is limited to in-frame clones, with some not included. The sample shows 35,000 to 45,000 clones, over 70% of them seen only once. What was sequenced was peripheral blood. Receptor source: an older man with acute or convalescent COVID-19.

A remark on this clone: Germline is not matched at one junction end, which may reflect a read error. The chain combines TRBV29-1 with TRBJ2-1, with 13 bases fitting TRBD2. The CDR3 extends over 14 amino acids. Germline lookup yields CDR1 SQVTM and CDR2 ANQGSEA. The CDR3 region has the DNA TGCAGCGCCGAAACTAGCGGGGGGGTGGATGAGCAGCTCTTC. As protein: CSAETSGGVDEQLF.

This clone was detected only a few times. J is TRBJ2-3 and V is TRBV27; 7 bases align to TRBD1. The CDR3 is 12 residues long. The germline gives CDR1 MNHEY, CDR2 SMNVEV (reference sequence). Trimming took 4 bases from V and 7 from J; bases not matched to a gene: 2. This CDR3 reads CASSYRGHTQYF. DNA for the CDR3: TGTGCCAGCAGTTACAGGGGACATACGCAGTATTTT.

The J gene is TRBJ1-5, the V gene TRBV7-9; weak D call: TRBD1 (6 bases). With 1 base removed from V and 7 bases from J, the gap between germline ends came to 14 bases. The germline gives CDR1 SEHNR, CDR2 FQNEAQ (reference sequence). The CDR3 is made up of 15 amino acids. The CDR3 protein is CASSLGQTGEQPQHF. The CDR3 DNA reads TGTGCCAGCAGCTTAGGACAGACAGGAGAACAGCCCCAGCATTTT.

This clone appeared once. CDR3 sequence reads: CAWAGQAYSPLHF. The DNA for the CDR3 is TGTGCCTGGGCGGGACAGGCGTATTCACCCCTCCACTTT. The chain employs TRBV30 and TRBJ1-6, with 8 bases aligning to TRBD1. The CDR3 extends over 13 amino acids. The germline gives CDR1 GTSNPN, CDR2 SVGIG (reference sequence). V trimming: 5 bases; J trimming: 8 bases; junction bases outside the gene matches: 5.

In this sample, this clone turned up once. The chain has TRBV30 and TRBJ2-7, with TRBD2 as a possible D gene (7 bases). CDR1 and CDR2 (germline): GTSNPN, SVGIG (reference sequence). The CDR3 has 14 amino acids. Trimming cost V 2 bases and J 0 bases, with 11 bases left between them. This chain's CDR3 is CAWSHGGASYEQYF. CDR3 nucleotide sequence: TGTGCCTGGAGTCATGGGGGGGCCTCCTACGAGCAGTACTTC.